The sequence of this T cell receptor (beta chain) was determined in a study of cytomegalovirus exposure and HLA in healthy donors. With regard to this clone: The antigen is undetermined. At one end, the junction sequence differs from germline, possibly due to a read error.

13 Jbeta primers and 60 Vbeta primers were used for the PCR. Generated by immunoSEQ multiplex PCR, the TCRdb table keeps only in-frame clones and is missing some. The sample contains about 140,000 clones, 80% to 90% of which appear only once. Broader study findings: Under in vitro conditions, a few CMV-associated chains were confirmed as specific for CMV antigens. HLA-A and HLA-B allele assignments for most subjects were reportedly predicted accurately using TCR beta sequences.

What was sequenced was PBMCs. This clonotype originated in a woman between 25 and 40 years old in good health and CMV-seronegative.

CDR3 sequence: CATDGGAGTEVF. CDR3 coding DNA: TGTGCCACCGATGGGGGCGCCGGGACGGAGGTTTTT. This rearrangement joins TRBV19 to TRBJ1-4; D may be TRBD1 (6 bases). CDR3 length: 12 amino acids. Germline assignment: CDR1 LNHDA and CDR2 SQIVND (reference sequence). The whole variable domain, filled in from reference TRBV19 and TRBJ1-4, reads DGGITQSPKYLFRKEGQNVTLSCEQNLNHDAMYWYRQDPGQGLRLIYYSQIVNDFQKGDIAEGYSVSREKKESFPLTVTSAQKNPTAFYLCATDGGAGTEVFGSGTQLSVL.